This TCR beta chain came from a study of blood T cells in healthy people across ages. The V end was cut by 1 base, the J end by 2 bases, with 7 bases between. Germline V gene data show CDR1 as SGHTA and CDR2 as FQGNSA. The CDR3 has 14 amino acids. A second 7 to 11 cycle PCR used barcoded and J-beta primers. From the 5' RACE reads, TCRdb called clonotypes with MiXCR, one entry per CDR3 protein. The sample lists about 1.4 million distinct CDR3 sequences, around 59% occurring once. The sample holds many counts of this clonotype. Sequences were obtained from blood. The receptor was isolated from a man between 18 and 35 years old in good health. This chain connects TRBV7-2 to TRBJ2-3; no clear D gene. The CDR3 region has the DNA TGTGCCAGCAGCTTAGGCGGTATCACAGATACGCAGTATTTT. This encodes CASSLGGITDTQYF.